The 28 T cell receptor beta chains presented below share a single source sample, sequenced in a study of blood T cell repertoires in COVID-19. Produced via immunoSEQ multiplex PCR; TCRdb's table is partial and in-frame only. The table includes 200,000 to 250,000 clones, less than 90% detected once. Sequencing was performed on peripheral blood. The receptors were sampled from a woman at least 80 years old with COVID-19, enrolled during active disease.

The chain employs TRBV5-6 and TRBJ1-2; D is unclear. CDR1 is SGHDT and CDR2 is YYEEEE in the germline V gene. Trimming cost V 0 bases and J 7 bases, with 7 bases left between them. The CDR3 extends over 12 amino acids. The CDR3 is CASSLAAFGYTF. The CDR3 DNA is TGTGCCAGCAGCTTGGCTGCGTTTGGCTACACCTTC. Together with reference TRBV5-6 and TRBJ1-2, the CDR3 gives the full variable domain: DAGVTQSPTHLIKTRGQQVTLRCSPKSGHDTVSWYQQALGQGPQFIFQYYEEEERQRGNFPDRFSGHQFPNYSSELNVNALLLGDSALYLCASSLAAFGYTFGSGTRLTVV.

This chain joins TRBV29-1 and TRBJ2-7, with D maybe TRBD1 (6 bases). In germline, CDR1 is SQVTM, CDR2 ANQGSEA. V shed 6 bases and J shed 2 bases, with 20 bases lying between them. This CDR3 has 15 amino acids. CDR3 amino acids: CSVSAGAQRAYEQYF. The CDR3 coding sequence is TGCAGCGTATCGGCAGGGGCACAGAGAGCCTACGAGCAGTACTTC.

The rearrangement links TRBV6-5 to TRBJ2-3, with 11 bases matching TRBD2. There are 15 residues in the CDR3. Trimming took 7 bases from V and 2 from J; bases not matched to a gene: 5. Germline CDR1 is MNHEY and CDR2 is SVGAGI. In DNA, the CDR3 is TGTGCCAGCACCGTAGCGGGGGGGTCCACAGATACGCAGTATTTT. Residues: CASTVAGGSTDTQYF.

The chain recombines TRBV2 with TRBJ1-1; 10 nucleotides match TRBD1. Germline assignment: CDR1 SNHLY and CDR2 FYNNEI. There are 14 residues in the CDR3. V lost 1 base to trimming and J lost 11 bases; unmatched junction nucleotides: 7. In DNA, the CDR3 is TGTGCCAGCAGTGAAGAGGGGGGACAGGGGCGGGCTTTCTTT. Its translation: CASSEEGGQGRAFF.

In DNA, the CDR3 is TGTGCCAGTAGTATATCGAAGGGGACAGCTGGGGCGGAGACCCAGTACTTC. Its protein product is CASSISKGTAGAETQYF. The chain combines TRBV19 with TRBJ2-5; TRBD1 matches 7 bases. This CDR3 spans 17 amino acids. From germline, CDR1 is LNHDA and CDR2 SQIVND (reference sequence). The ends lost 2 bases at V and 5 bases at J; junction bases unmatched: 14.

V gene TRBV5-8 combines with J gene TRBJ1-2; no reliable D call. CDR3 length: 16 amino acids. Germline CDR1 is SGHTS and CDR2 is YDEGEE. V gave up 0 bases and J gave up 3 bases, with 15 bases separating them. CDR3 nucleotide sequence: TGTGCCAGCAGCTTGGATTCTAGGCACCCCGACTATGGCTACACCTTC. Its translation is CASSLDSRHPDYGYTF.

This CDR3 is CASSSLGASTDTQYF. The CDR3 DNA reads TGTGCCAGCTCGAGCCTAGGGGCTAGCACAGATACGCAGTATTTT. The rearrangement links TRBV14 to TRBJ2-3, with D tentatively TRBD1 (5 bases). The CDR3 covers 15 residues. Trimming shortened V by 8 bases and J by 0 bases, and 15 bases separated the two germline ends. Germline V gene lookup returns CDR1 SGHDN and CDR2 FVKESK.

The chain has TRBV4-1 and TRBJ2-4; D uncertain. Germline CDR1 and CDR2: MGHRA and YSYEKL. Trimming removed 0 bases at V and 6 bases at J, with 12 bases between. The CDR3 has 15 amino acids. As DNA, the CDR3 is TGCGCCAGCAGCCAAGATGTGGGCCAAGGAAACATTCAGTACTTC. Protein sequence: CASSQDVGQGNIQYF.

The chain has TRBV19 and TRBJ2-5, with D possibly being TRBD1 (5 bases). V lost 3 bases and J lost 5, with 16 bases in between. Germline CDR1 is LNHDA and CDR2 is SQIVND (reference sequence). CDR3 length equals 15 residues. CDR3 sequence: CASSIDVNRMETQYF. DNA of the CDR3: TGTGCCAGTAGTATCGACGTAAACAGGATGGAGACCCAGTACTTC.

The rearrangement joins TRBV6-5 to TRBJ1-2; TRBD1 matches at 9 bases. This CDR3 has 15 residues. The V gene end was trimmed by 2 bases and the J gene end by 4 bases; junction bases not matched to a gene: 5. In germline, CDR1 is MNHEY, CDR2 SVGAGI. CDR3 region: CASSYGTGKTYGYTF. The CDR3 coding sequence is TGTGCCAGCAGTTACGGGACAGGGAAAACCTATGGCTACACCTTC.

V is TRBV28 and J is TRBJ2-4, with D unclear. CDR1 and CDR2 (germline): MDHEN, SYDVKM. Trimming pared 5 bases from V and 15 bases from J, leaving 17 bases between. CDR3 size: 12 residues. Here the CDR3 DNA reads TGTGCCAGCAGTACCTTCCGAGAATCTCCGTACTTC. Translating gives CASSTFRESPYF.

The J gene is TRBJ1-2, the V gene TRBV19, with D perhaps matching TRBD1 (6 bases). Trimming took 5 bases from V and 2 from J, leaving 12 bases between them. The CDR3 totals 14 residues. Germline lookup yields CDR1 LNHDA and CDR2 SQIVND (reference sequence). The CDR3 loop is CASSYRDTNYGYTF. The CDR3 nucleotides are TGTGCCAGTAGTTATCGGGACACCAACTATGGCTACACCTTC.

V gene TRBV4-3 combines with J gene TRBJ1-1, with TRBD1 as a possible D gene (5 bases). In germline, CDR1 is LGHNA, CDR2 YSLEER. This CDR3 has 14 amino acids. V was pared by 8 bases and J by 3 bases, with 16 bases between. CDR3 region: CASARRGAYTEAFF. CDR3 DNA sequence: TGCGCCAGCGCCCGAAGGGGCGCGTACACTGAAGCTTTCTTT.

To note about this clone: Its ends do not fully match the called genes, so a read error is possible. The chain employs TRBV6-6 and TRBJ2-3; D not certain. From germline, CDR1 is MNHNY and CDR2 SVGAGI (reference sequence). CDR3 length: 14 amino acids. CDR3 nucleotides: TGTGCCAGCAGTGACTCGGCACGTACAGATACGCAGTATTTT. Encoded protein: CASSDSARTDTQYF.

The rearrangement joins TRBV6-4 to TRBJ1-2; maybe TRBD1 (5 bases). V gave up 8 bases and J gave up 13 bases, with 11 bases separating them. Per the germline V gene, CDR1 is MRHNA and CDR2 is SNTAGT. The CDR3 covers 9 residues. The CDR3 sequence: CASEGDCTF. The CDR3 coding sequence is TGTGCCAGCGAAGGGGATTGCACCTTC.

This clone occurred once. This CDR3 is also generated by other DNA sequences in the sample. This chain uses TRBV6-5 with TRBJ1-5; 7 bases are shared with TRBD1. Germline trimming cut 2 bases from V and 4 bases from J; bases unmatched to any gene: 2. Germline loops: CDR1 MNHEY, CDR2 SVGAGI. The CDR3 loop spans 14 amino acids. CDR3 sequence: CASSYAQGNQPQHF. The CDR3 nucleotides read TGTGCCAGCAGTTACGCACAGGGGAATCAGCCCCAGCATTTT.

The chain joins TRBV9 to TRBJ2-3; 8 bases line up with TRBD2. Germline V gene lookup returns CDR1 SGDLS and CDR2 YYNGEE. The CDR3 covers 14 residues. Trimming removed 4 bases from V and 2 bases from J; junction bases left unmatched: 3. The CDR3 region is CASSRGGITDTQYF. DNA of the CDR3: TGTGCCAGCAGCCGGGGGGGGATCACAGATACGCAGTATTTT.

The chain couples TRBV3-1 (or the pseudogene TRBV3-2) to TRBJ2-1; 9 nucleotides line up with TRBD2. J was trimmed by 3 bases and V by 3 bases; bases with no gene match: 6. The CDR3 is made up of 16 amino acids. Per germline, CDR1 LGHDT and CDR2 YNNKEL (reference sequence). The CDR3 spells CASSQPGLAVYNEQFF. Written as DNA, the CDR3 is TGTGCCAGCAGCCAGCCGGGACTAGCTGTCTACAATGAGCAGTTCTTC.

The chain employs TRBV28 and TRBJ2-3, with TRBD1 as a possible D gene (6 bases). CDR3 length: 13 residues. CDR1 is MDHEN and CDR2 is SYDVKM in the germline V gene. The V gene lost 6 bases and the J gene lost 7 bases, with 14 bases spanning the gap. The CDR3 nucleotides are TGTGCCAGCAGACGCAGGGGTGCAAATACGCAGTATTTT. Translating gives CASRRRGANTQYF.

The chain has TRBV20-1 and TRBJ1-2; D might be TRBD1 (5 bases). This CDR3 is 11 amino acids long. CDR1 and CDR2 (germline): DFQATT, SNEGSKA (reference sequence). Trimming removed 7 bases at V and 8 bases at J, with 14 bases between. The CDR3 nucleotides read TGCAGTGTTCCGCGGGGCAGCGGCTACACCTTC. This codes for CSVPRGSGYTF.

The genes are TRBV7-9 and TRBJ1-1; D is perhaps TRBD1 (6 bases). Germline V lookup: CDR1 SEHNR, CDR2 FQNEAQ (reference sequence). V lost 1 base, J lost 1 base, and 7 bases lay in between. The CDR3 sequence is 14 residues long. CDR3 residues: CASSLGRGNTEAFF. For the CDR3, the DNA is TGTGCCAGCAGCTTAGGCAGGGGGAACACTGAAGCTTTCTTT.

A few counts support this clone. This chain uses TRBV18 with TRBJ2-7; D not resolved. The germline gives CDR1 KGHSH, CDR2 LQKENI. The CDR3 has 12 amino acids. Trimming cost V 6 bases and J 5 bases, with 11 bases left between them. The CDR3, as DNA: TGTGCCAGCTCCCCCGTGGCACACGAGCAGTACGTC. Its protein product is CASSPVAHEQYV.

The chain uses TRBV6-4 and TRBJ2-3, with no clear D. V dropped 1 base and J dropped 3 bases, with 5 bases sitting between them. CDR3 length: 13 residues. Germline V gene data show CDR1 as MRHNA and CDR2 as SNTAGT. CDR3 sequence reads: CASSDWATDTQYF. The CDR3, as DNA: TGTGCCAGCAGTGACTGGGCGACAGATACGCAGTATTTT.

The chain is built from TRBV28 and TRBJ2-5; TRBD2 matches at 7 bases. V shed 4 bases and J 5 bases; nucleotides not matched to a gene: 13. Germline CDR1 is MDHEN and CDR2 is SYDVKM. This CDR3 spans 16 amino acids. The CDR3 nucleotides read TGTGCCAGCAGTTCCCCGAGGGGCGGGGGTCGGGAGACCCAGTACTTC. It encodes CASSSPRGGGRETQYF. Filled out from reference TRBV28 and TRBJ2-5, the complete variable domain reads DVKVTQSSRYLVKRTGEKVFLECVQDMDHENMFWYRQDPGLGLRLIYFSYDVKMKEKGDIPEGYSVSREKKERFSLILESASTNQTSMYLCASSSPRGGGRETQYFGPGTRLLVL.

V and J are TRBV19 and TRBJ2-5, with 7 bases that match TRBD1. From germline, CDR1 is LNHDA and CDR2 SQIVND (reference sequence). This CDR3 spans 15 amino acids. V shed 2 bases, J shed 2 bases, and the junction held 5 bases outside the gene matches. The CDR3, as DNA: TGTGCCAGTAGTATATCGAGGGGGCCTCAAGAGACCCAGTACTTC. Amino acids: CASSISRGPQETQYF.

The chain carries TRBV5-8 and TRBJ1-5; 10 bases are shared with TRBD1. V was clipped by 3 bases and J by 1 base; unmatched bases: 4. CDR1 and CDR2 (germline): SGHTS, YDEGEE. This CDR3 is 16 amino acids long. CDR3 coding DNA: TGTGCCAGCAGCTCCGGGACAGGGGAGAGCAATCAGCCCCAGCATTTT. This sequence encodes CASSSGTGESNQPQHF. The variable domain in full, with the rest retrieved from reference TRBV5-8 and TRBJ1-5, is EAGVTQSPTHLIKTRGQQATLRCSPISGHTSVYWYQQALGLGLQFLLWYDEGEERNRGNFPPRFSGRQFPNYSSELNVNALELEDSALYLCASSSGTGESNQPQHFGDGTRLSIL.

V and J are TRBV6-5 and TRBJ1-2; the match to TRBD1 covers 7 bases. From germline, CDR1 is MNHEY and CDR2 SVGAGI. This CDR3 region has 15 residues. The V gene end was trimmed by 0 bases and the J gene end by 8 bases; junction bases not matched to a gene: 9. The CDR3 is CASSYSKGARSGYTF. The CDR3, as DNA: TGTGCCAGCAGTTACTCGAAGGGGGCGCGTTCGGGCTACACCTTC.

The rearrangement uses TRBV11-3 and TRBJ2-5; 9 positions match TRBD2. The germline gives CDR1 SGHNT, CDR2 YENEEA. The CDR3 consists of 16 residues. Trimming at V came to 5 bases and at J to 3 bases, leaving 10 bases not matched to a gene. The CDR3 loop is CASSQGGLAGKETQYF. CDR3 coding DNA: TGTGCCAGCAGCCAGGGTGGGCTAGCGGGGAAAGAGACCCAGTACTTC.